This entry lists 14 T cell receptor beta chains sequenced from one sample in a study of T cell responses to AZD1222 COVID-19 vaccine. Libraries were prepared by immunoSEQ multiplex PCR; TCRdb keeps only in-frame clonotypes and omits some of them. Of about 120,000 clones listed, 87% are singletons. The specimen comprised peripheral blood, sampled 28 days after the second AZD1222 dose. Receptors were obtained from an adult who received the AZD1222 COVID-19 vaccine.

V and J are TRBV19 and TRBJ2-3; TRBD1 aligns across 10 bases. The V gene end was trimmed by 3 bases and the J gene end by 2 bases; junction bases not matched to a gene: 20. The CDR3 runs to 21 residues. Germline V gene lookup returns CDR1 LNHDA and CDR2 SQIVND (reference sequence). This CDR3 reads CASSMMVTPNDGTGDTDTQYF. DNA of the CDR3: TGTGCCAGTAGTATGATGGTAACCCCCAATGACGGGACAGGGGACACAGATACGCAGTATTTT.

The chain links TRBV11-2 to TRBJ1-6, with TRBD1 matching 10 bases. CDR1 SGHAT and CDR2 FQNNGV come from the germline V gene. This CDR3 is built from 13 residues. Germline trimming cut 4 bases from V and 9 bases from J; bases unmatched to any gene: 0. The CDR3 loop reads CASSWTGGSPLHF. The DNA of the CDR3 is TGTGCCAGCAGCTGGACAGGGGGTTCACCCCTCCACTTT.

The chain has TRBV19 and TRBJ1-5; TRBD1 is a possible D gene (6 bases). This CDR3 contains 15 residues. Trimming stripped 4 bases from V and 3 bases from J, with 13 bases between. Germline CDR1 LNHDA, CDR2 SQIVND (reference sequence). Here the CDR3 reads CASSTLDSLNQPQHF. The CDR3 coding sequence is TGTGCCAGTAGTACACTGGACAGTCTCAATCAGCCCCAGCATTTT.

This clone was found once. The V call is TRBV4-3, the J call TRBJ1-5; D gene unclear. Trimming left V 1 base short and J 4 bases short, with 11 bases between. The V gene's germline CDR1 is LGHNA and CDR2 YSLEER. This CDR3 has 15 residues. The CDR3 DNA sequence: TGCGCCAGCAGCCAAGTCCTTAGCCTGAATCAGCCCCAGCATTTT. This gives the protein CASSQVLSLNQPQHF.

The genes are TRBV4-1 and TRBJ1-2; maybe TRBD1 (6 bases). There are 16 residues in the CDR3. The V end lost 4 bases, the J end lost 3 bases, and 18 bases lay between the germline ends. The germline gives CDR1 MGHRA, CDR2 YSYEKL. CDR3 protein: CASSLGAGGAYYGYTF. DNA of the CDR3: TGCGCCAGCAGCCTCGGCGCGGGGGGCGCATACTATGGCTACACCTTC.

The rearrangement joins TRBV5-4 to TRBJ1-1; 9 bases fit TRBD1. Germline loops: CDR1 SGHNT, CDR2 YYREEE (reference sequence). The V segment lost 4 bases and the J segment 5 bases; nucleotides outside the gene matches: 9. CDR3 length equals 15 residues. The CDR3: CASSPGQGWKTEAFF. CDR3 coding DNA: TGTGCCAGCAGCCCCGGACAGGGGTGGAAAACTGAAGCTTTCTTT.

V is TRBV14 and J is TRBJ1-4; perhaps TRBD1 as D (5 bases). Trimming removed 4 bases from V and 4 bases from J, with 13 bases in between. CDR1 and CDR2 from the germline V gene are SGHDN and FVKESK. The CDR3 loop spans 15 amino acids. DNA of the CDR3: TGTGCCAGCAGCCTGGGGGGACTGATTAATGAAAAACTGTTTTTT. Protein product: CASSLGGLINEKLFF. The entire variable domain, with the rest obtained from reference TRBV14 and TRBJ1-4, is as follows: EAGVTQFPSHSVIEKGQTVTLRCDPISGHDNLYWYRRVMGKEIKFLLHFVKESKQDESGMPNNRFLAERTGGTYSTLKVQPAELEDSGVYFCASSLGGLINEKLFFGSGTQLSVL.

The table lists this clone with a count of one. This rearrangement joins TRBV5-1 to TRBJ2-3; D is uncertain. This CDR3 has 15 residues. Germline V gene sequence: CDR1 SGHRS, CDR2 YFSETQ. Trimming pared 5 bases from V and 2 bases from J, leaving 15 bases between. CDR3 nucleotide sequence: TGCGCCAGCAGATCAACCCGGCGAGACACAGATACGCAGTATTTT. Translated, it gives CASRSTRRDTDTQYF.

This clone came up a few times. The gene calls are TRBV27 and TRBJ1-3, with D tentatively TRBD1 (5 bases). This CDR3 is 14 amino acids long. V was trimmed by 2 bases and J by 2 bases, leaving 7 bases between them. Germline V gives CDR1 MNHEY, CDR2 SMNVEV (reference sequence). The CDR3 DNA reads as TGTGCCAGCAGTTTAGGGGGGGCTGGAAACACCATATATTTT. Its translation is CASSLGGAGNTIYF.

The chain links TRBV6-5 to TRBJ2-7; D is perhaps TRBD1 (5 bases). Germline V gives CDR1 MNHEY, CDR2 SVGAGI. The CDR3 length is 14 residues. Trimming shortened V by 0 bases and J by 1 base, and 7 bases separated the two germline ends. CDR3 sequence reads: CASSYSTASYEQYF. The CDR3 DNA reads TGTGCCAGCAGTTACTCGACAGCTTCCTACGAGCAGTACTTC.

The V and J genes are TRBV7-8 and TRBJ1-2, with TRBD1 matching over 7 bases. The CDR3 sequence is 16 residues long. Unmatched junction bases numbered 7, after V lost 0 bases and J lost 3 bases. Germline values: CDR1 SGHVS, CDR2 FQNEAQ. CDR3 loop: CASSLAARGEDYGYTF. The CDR3 bases are TGTGCCAGCAGCTTAGCCGCCAGGGGGGAGGACTATGGCTACACCTTC.

The V and J genes are TRBV6-2 or TRBV6-3 and TRBJ2-1; 8 bases map to TRBD2. Germline V gene sequence: CDR1 MNHEY, CDR2 SVGEGT. The CDR3 is made up of 14 amino acids. V was clipped by 5 bases and J by 7 bases; unmatched bases: 7. In DNA form, the CDR3 reads TGTGCCAGCAGTAGCCGGGGGGGCAAGAATGAGCAGTTCTTC. It codes for CASSSRGGKNEQFF.

The CDR3 coding sequence is TGTGCCAGCAGCCCGGGGTATGGCTACACCTTC. It yields the protein CASSPGYGYTF. This rearrangement joins TRBV7-2 to TRBJ1-2; D gene ambiguous. Per the germline V gene, CDR1 is SGHTA and CDR2 is FQGNSA. This CDR3 has 11 amino acids. Trimming left V 5 bases short and J 5 bases short, with 6 bases between.

The chain couples TRBV10-2 to TRBJ2-2; TRBD1 is a possible D gene (6 bases). Germline lookup yields CDR1 WSHSY and CDR2 SAAADI. The CDR3 covers 16 residues. The ends were cut back, 6 bases at V and 5 bases at J, with 19 bases in the middle. The DNA for the CDR3 is TGCGCCAGCAGCGCTCCCGACAGGTTTACTACCGGGGAGCTGTTTTTT. Protein sequence: CASSAPDRFTTGELFF.